This TCR beta chain was identified during a study of PD-1 blockade in classical Hodgkin lymphoma. Overall study results and limits: Whatever underlies the repertoire differences (possibly disease activity or prior therapy) remains undefined. TCR diversity in CD4+, not CD8+, cells rose significantly by C4D1.

As for time point: cycle 4 day 1 (C4D1), after five to seven weeks of nivolumab. Every patient relapsed after autologous stem cell transplantation, and brentuximab vedotin exposure varied. Starting with thawed PBMCs, CD4+ T cells were purified by magnetic negative selection. Responses achieved at best were complete response, partial response or progressive disease. TCRdb keeps only in-frame clones here, not all; method: immunoSEQ multiplex PCR. The repertoire holds 9,000 to 10,000 clones, with over 80% as singletons. This clone was found once. Antigen specificity is unknown. This specimen was CD4+ T cells from blood, taken before the fourth cycle of nivolumab. The TCR originated in a human donor with classical Hodgkin lymphoma.

This CDR3 is CASSPDREVPAFF. CDR3 sequence (DNA): TGTGCCAGCTCCCCGGACAGGGAGGTCCCGGCTTTCTTT. The chain carries TRBV18 and TRBJ1-1, with 8 bases identical to TRBD1. J was trimmed by 11 bases and V by 6 bases; bases with no gene match: 11. CDR3 length equals 13 residues. Germline V gene sequence: CDR1 KGHSH, CDR2 LQKENI.